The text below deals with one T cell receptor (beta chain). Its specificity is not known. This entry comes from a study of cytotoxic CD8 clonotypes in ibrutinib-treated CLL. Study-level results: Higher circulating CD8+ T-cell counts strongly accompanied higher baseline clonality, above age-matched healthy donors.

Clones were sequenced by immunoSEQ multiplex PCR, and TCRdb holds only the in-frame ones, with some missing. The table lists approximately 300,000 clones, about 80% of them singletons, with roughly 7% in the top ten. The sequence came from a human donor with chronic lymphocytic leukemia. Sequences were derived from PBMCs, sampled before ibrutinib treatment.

This chain's CDR3 is CASSLEGYGYTF. The CDR3 DNA is TGTGCCAGCAGCTTAGAGGGCTATGGCTACACCTTC. The V gene is TRBV7-3, the J gene TRBJ1-2; no reliable D call. Looked up from germline, CDR1 is SGHTA and CDR2 is FQGTGA. CDR3 length: 12 residues. V lost 2 bases, J lost 4 bases, and 5 bases lay in between.